Listed below are T cell receptor beta chains from one sample, sequenced in a study of T cells after yellow fever vaccination. TCRdb independently ran MiXCR on the 5' RACE reads; one entry per CDR3 protein. The data hold some 560,000 distinct CDR3 sequences, with approximately 21% observed a single time. The source was PBMCs, collected 15 days after the yellow fever booster vaccination. Every receptor here comes from a man aged 25-45 years who received the YFV17D yellow fever vaccine. CDR3s leave out the opening cysteine and the closing phenylalanine or tryptophan. A D gene is named only where the DNA matches it firmly.

CDR3 protein,V gene,D gene,J gene
SARRGDRTGNGDTEAF,TRBV20-1,.,TRBJ1-1
SVALTGTGASGANVLT,TRBV29-1,TRBD1,TRBJ2-6
SARRELAGGEQY,TRBV20-1,TRBD2,TRBJ2-7
SARGYGSTDTQY,TRBV20-1,.,TRBJ2-3
ASHEFSGNTIY,TRBV12-3/TRBV12-4,.,TRBJ1-3
ASSPELGELF,TRBV5-4,.,TRBJ2-2
ASSAAAGWETQY,TRBV7-2,.,TRBJ2-5
SAPPQGKYNEQF,TRBV29-1,TRBD1,TRBJ2-1
ASSPPGQGQQQY,TRBV18,TRBD1,TRBJ2-7
SARTGGAGEQY,TRBV20-1,TRBD1,TRBJ2-7
ASSGGRLSNQPQH,TRBV19,.,TRBJ1-5
SVEARGRSSYNEQF,TRBV29-1,.,TRBJ2-1
ASSPGDGDRREQY,TRBV28,TRBD1,TRBJ2-7
SASSGRMSAGELF,TRBV20-1,TRBD2,TRBJ2-2
ASRRTGKETQY,TRBV28,TRBD1,TRBJ2-5
ASSLHRVEQF,TRBV12-3/TRBV12-4,.,TRBJ2-1